This entry concerns a single T cell receptor beta chain. Antigen: not known. The entry originates in a study of shared clonotypes between healthy human individuals. General observations from the study: Naive subsets usually exceeded memory subsets in estimated richness.

The CDR3 extends over 15 amino acids. Trimming removed 3 bases at V and 2 bases at J, with 11 bases between. Germline V gene lookup returns CDR1 MDHEN and CDR2 SYDVKM. Clones were sequenced by immunoSEQ multiplex PCR, and TCRdb holds only the in-frame ones, with some missing. The sample records millions of clones, 90% to 95% being singletons. This TCR was sampled from a man aged 18-30 years in good health. The chain is built from TRBV28 and TRBJ1-5; D is undetermined. Sequenced sample: naive CD4+ T cells sorted from blood. As to subset: CD45RA+ positively selected. The CDR3 sequence: CASSFRQAGNQPQHF. In DNA form, the CDR3 reads TGTGCCAGCAGTTTTCGGCAGGCAGGCAATCAGCCCCAGCATTTT. The variable domain in full, with the rest retrieved from reference TRBV28 and TRBJ1-5, is DVKVTQSSRYLVKRTGEKVFLECVQDMDHENMFWYRQDPGLGLRLIYFSYDVKMKEKGDIPEGYSVSREKKERFSLILESASTNQTSMYLCASSFRQAGNQPQHFGDGTRLSIL.